This T cell receptor (beta chain) was documented in a study of blood T cell repertoires in COVID-19. Study information: From T cells, B-cell-depleted T cells, or PBMCs came the material, which was cDNA or gDNA.

Sequencing was performed with immunoSEQ multiplex PCR; in TCRdb, only in-frame clones are kept and a portion is missing. The data contain around 130,000 clones, approximately 84% of them singletons. Trimming removed 5 bases from V and 2 bases from J, with 6 bases in between. The CDR3 consists of 12 residues. The germline gives CDR1 SGHAT, CDR2 FQNNGV. J is TRBJ1-2 and V is TRBV11-2, with TRBD1 as a possible D gene (5 bases). The sample comprised peripheral blood. This sequence was found in a woman aged 55-70 years with acute or convalescent COVID-19. CDR3 DNA: TGTGCCAGCAGCCGACAGAACTATGGCTACACCTTC. Protein sequence: CASSRQNYGYTF.